The TCR beta chain described here comes from a study of blood T cell repertoires in COVID-19. Across the study: Material from acute and convalescent COVID-19 was sourced from the United States, Italy and Spain.

In the original analysis: Estimated nucleated cell counts came from reference gene primer amplification. Measured with immunoSEQ multiplex PCR; TCRdb has only the in-frame clones, and not every one. The DNA was the basis for D and trimming; V, J and clone size are from that table. The table has about 270,000 clones, approximately 84% seen once. The CDR3 covers 16 residues. Trimming took 7 bases from V and 0 from J; bases not matched to a gene: 7. Germline V CDR1 and CDR2: ENHRY, SYGVKD. Participants were aged roughly 18 to 89 years, lived in under 25 US areas, and enrolled virtually. For recovered donors of Cohort 3, there were two negative PCRs, clearance, or symptom resolution.

The chain uses TRBV10-3 and TRBJ1-3; 9 bases are shared with TRBD1. Input material: PBMCs or T cells enriched from blood (not recorded which). The TCR was taken from a man aged 18 to 29 who had recovered from COVID-19. The CDR3 DNA sequence: TGTGCCATCAAGCCCGGGACAGGGAGCTCTGGAAACACCATATATTTT. This translates into CAIKPGTGSSGNTIYF.